This TCR beta chain was found in a study of T cells after yellow fever vaccination (dated by TCRdb to about 2019). About the investigation overall: The SMART-Seq v4 Ultra Low Input RNA kit was used to prepare libraries from fractions with low cell numbers. Blood samples were taken at several timepoints before and after primary and secondary immunization, and bulk PBMC replicates and cell subsets were isolated. Two healthy male donors made up the cohort, one aged 18 to 30 years and the other aged 30 to 40 years. Bulk TCR alpha and beta repertoires were sequenced longitudinally to track T-cell clones before and after primary and booster YFV17D yellow fever vaccination.

The study at large found these results: A small share of clonotypes was detected in both CD4 and CD8 compartments, with the overlap likely arising from convergent recombination. After the booster, most of the clones that had expanded following primary vaccination were detected again (almost 98% of CD4 and roughly nine tenths of CD8), which suggests that memory was broadly maintained. Computational filtering was needed because FACS-sorted repertoires could contain abundant contaminating clonotypes from the bulk population. The secondary T-cell response was weaker than the primary response but faster, peaking on day 5 instead of day 15. Because only a couple of donors were included in the study, the extent to which the findings can be generalized is limited.

As regards this clonotype: The antigen this receptor binds is unknown. No much larger clonotype is one base removed from it; base qualities were not supplied.

The sample's treatment or condition label, in plain terms: live attenuated yellow fever vaccine strain. PBMCs were isolated from peripheral blood using a standard Ficoll-Paque protocol. Dynabeads CD4 and CD8 positive selection kits were used to isolate CD4 and CD8 T-cell fractions. RNA was extracted with TriZol from bulk PBMCs, CD4 and CD8 fractions, and dextramer-positive and dextramer-negative fractions. The instrument was an Illumina NovaSeq 6000. Synthesis of TCR cDNA relied on 5'RACE template switching, a step that introduced a universal primer site along with unique molecular identifiers. Priming for cDNA synthesis came from both the TCR alpha and TCR beta constant segments. Library amplification used two PCR steps, and the second PCR step added sample barcodes and sequencing adapters. Sequencing of libraries was performed on Illumina HiSeq 2500 (2x100 bp) or NovaSeq (2x150 bp). The authors' analysis ran thus. MIGEC was used to demultiplex reads and collapse the reads into UMI consensus sequences, and MiXCR was used for V(D)J alignment. Clonotypes responding to the vaccine were identified with edgeR on replicate PBMC samples, with the criteria of FDR below 0.01 and a log2 fold change above 5 up to day 15. Each bulk clonotype received a CD4 or CD8 identity based on whether the sequenced CD4 or CD8 repertoire contained that clonotype at higher abundance. TCRdb applied fastp at Q25 and MiXCR to the public reads, then kept only in-frame beta chains. Rows matching on CDR3 protein sequence are summarized as one entry with the most common DNA and genes. TCRdb assigned the V and J calls; the authors' analysis was not used. For this sample there are under 200,000 distinct CDR3 sequences; approximately 10% appear just once. The leading ten clones occupy 36% of the sample.

The sequence came from a young man who received the YFV17D yellow fever vaccine. The material sequenced was CD8+ T cells sorted from PBMCs, taken 15 days after the yellow fever booster vaccination.

The DNA sequence is as follows: TGTGCCAGCAGTACATTTATCGGACTAGGTCGTTACGAGCAGTACTTC. Its protein is CASSTFIGLGRYEQYF. The chain was built from TRBV6-5 and TRBJ2-7; 7 junctional bases match TRBD2. V is trimmed back by 5 bases and J by 4 bases, and the junction contains 14 bases that no gene match accounts for. The CDR3 contains 16 residues, cysteine and phenylalanine counted. CDR3 DNA is the only sequence kept; it has 48 bases, read in frame from the first base. Via the germline V gene, CDR1 is MNHEY and CDR2 SVGAGI.